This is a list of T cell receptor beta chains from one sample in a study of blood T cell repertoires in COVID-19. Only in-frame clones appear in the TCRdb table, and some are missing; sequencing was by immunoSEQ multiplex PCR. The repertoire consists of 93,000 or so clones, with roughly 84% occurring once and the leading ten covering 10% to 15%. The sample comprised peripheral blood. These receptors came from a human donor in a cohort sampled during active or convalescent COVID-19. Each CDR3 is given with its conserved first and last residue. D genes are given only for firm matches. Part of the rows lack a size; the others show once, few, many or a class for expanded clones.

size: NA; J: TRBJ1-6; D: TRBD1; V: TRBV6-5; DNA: TGTGCCAGCAGGCAGGGGGTAAATTCACCCCTCCACTTT; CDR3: CASRQGVNSPLHF
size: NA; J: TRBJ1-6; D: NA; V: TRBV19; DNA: TGTGCCAGTAGTATGGACAGTTATAATTCACCCCTCCACTTT; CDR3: CASSMDSYNSPLHF
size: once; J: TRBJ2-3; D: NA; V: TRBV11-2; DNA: TGTGCCAGCAGCTCTAGGACAGCTATCACAGATACGCAGTATTTT; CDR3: CASSSRTAITDTQYF
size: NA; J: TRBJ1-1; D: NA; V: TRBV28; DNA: TGTGCCAGCAGTTTTGGGACTCGGAACACTGAAGCTTTCTTT; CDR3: CASSFGTRNTEAFF
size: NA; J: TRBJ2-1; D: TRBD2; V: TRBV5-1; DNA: TGCGCCAGCAGCTCGCCCCCGGGACTAGCGGGGGGGGTCTCCTACAATGAGCAGTTCTTC; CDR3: CASSSPPGLAGGVSYNEQFF
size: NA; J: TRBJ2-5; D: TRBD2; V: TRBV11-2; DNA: TGTGCCAGCAGCTGGACGGGGCGGGGGGACAAGGCCGAATACTTC; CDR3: CASSWTGRGDKAEYF
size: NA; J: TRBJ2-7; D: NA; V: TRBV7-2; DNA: TGTGCCAGCAGCCCTTCGGGATCTTCCTACGAGCAGTACTTC; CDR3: CASSPSGSSYEQYF
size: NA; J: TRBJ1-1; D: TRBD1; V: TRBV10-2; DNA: TGCGCCAGCTCAGAGAGGACAGGGGGTAGCACTGAAGCTTTCTTT; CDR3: CASSERTGGSTEAFF
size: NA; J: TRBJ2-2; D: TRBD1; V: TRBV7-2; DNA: TGTGCCACGGACAGGGTAGACACCGGGGAGCTGTTTTTT; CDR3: CATDRVDTGELFF
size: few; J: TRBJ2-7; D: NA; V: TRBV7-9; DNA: TGTGCCAGCAGCCCGATCCCCCTGAGCTCCTACGAGCAGTACTTC; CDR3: CASSPIPLSSYEQYF
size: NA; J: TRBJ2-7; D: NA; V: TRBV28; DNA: TGTGCCAGCAGTCAGCCGAGCGGCGGCAACGAGCAGTACTTC; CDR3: CASSQPSGGNEQYF
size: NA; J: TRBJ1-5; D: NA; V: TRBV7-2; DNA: TGTGCCAGCAGCACCGGGAAGGGCACCCAGCCCCAGCATTTT; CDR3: CASSTGKGTQPQHF
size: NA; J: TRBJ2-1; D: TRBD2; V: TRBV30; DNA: TGTGCCTGGAGTGCAACTAGCGGGGGGAAGGATGAGCAGTTCTTC; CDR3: CAWSATSGGKDEQFF
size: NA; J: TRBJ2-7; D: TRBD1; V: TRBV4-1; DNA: TGCGCCAGCAGCCCCTCGGGACAGGGATCCTACGAGCAGTACTTC; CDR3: CASSPSGQGSYEQYF
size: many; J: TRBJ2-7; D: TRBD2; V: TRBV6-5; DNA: TGTGCCAGCGGACTAGCGGGCTACGAGCAGTACTTC; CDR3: CASGLAGYEQYF
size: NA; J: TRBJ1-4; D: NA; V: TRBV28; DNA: TGTGCCTCCACGGGAAGGGCGGCTGGGGAAAAACTGTTTTTT; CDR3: CASTGRAAGEKLFF
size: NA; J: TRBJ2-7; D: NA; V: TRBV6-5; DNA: TGTGCCAGCAGGGATTGGCAGGGTCGCGACGAGCAGTACTTC; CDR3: CASRDWQGRDEQYF
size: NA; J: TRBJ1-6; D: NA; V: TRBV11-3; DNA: TGTGCCAGCAGCCGAAAGACAGGTCATGGCGCGGTTATGGCCCTCCACTTT; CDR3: CASSRKTGHGAVMALHF
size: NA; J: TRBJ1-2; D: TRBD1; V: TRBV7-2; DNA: TGTGCCAGCAGCTTCGAGGCCACAGGGGCTGGCTACACCTTC; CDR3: CASSFEATGAGYTF
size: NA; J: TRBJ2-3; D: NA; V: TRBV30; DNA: TGTGCCTGGGCGGCGGGGAGCACAGATACGCAGTATTTT; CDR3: CAWAAGSTDTQYF
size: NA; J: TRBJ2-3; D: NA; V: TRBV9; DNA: TGTGCCAGCAGCGTAGGAGCTGTAAGAGATACGCAGTATTTT; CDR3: CASSVGAVRDTQYF
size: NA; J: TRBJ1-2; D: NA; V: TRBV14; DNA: TGTGCCAGCAGCCGAGGCTATGGCTACACCTTC; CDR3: CASSRGYGYTF
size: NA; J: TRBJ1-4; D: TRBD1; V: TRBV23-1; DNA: TGCGCCAGCAGTCAATCGAAGGGACAGGGGAATGAAAAACTGTTTTTT; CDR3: CASSQSKGQGNEKLFF
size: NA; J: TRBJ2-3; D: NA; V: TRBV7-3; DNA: TGTGCCAGCGCAAGAGGAGAGGACAATACGCAGTATTTT; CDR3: CASARGEDNTQYF
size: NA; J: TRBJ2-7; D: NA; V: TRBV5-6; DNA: TGTGCCAGCAGCTTGGGGGCAGATAGCTCCTACGAGCAGTACTTC; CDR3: CASSLGADSSYEQYF
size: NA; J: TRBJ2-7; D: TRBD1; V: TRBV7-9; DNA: TGTGCCAGCAGCTTAGTGACAGGGCGAGGGGTCGAGCAGTACTTC; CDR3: CASSLVTGRGVEQYF
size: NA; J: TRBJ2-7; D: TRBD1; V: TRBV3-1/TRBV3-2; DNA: TGTGCCAGCAGTCTCAGGACAGGAAACTCCTACGAGCAGTACTTC; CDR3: CASSLRTGNSYEQYF
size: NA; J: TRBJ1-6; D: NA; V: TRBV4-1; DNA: TGCGCCAGCAGCCTCCGACAGGTCACCTATAATTCACCCCTCCACTTT; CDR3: CASSLRQVTYNSPLHF